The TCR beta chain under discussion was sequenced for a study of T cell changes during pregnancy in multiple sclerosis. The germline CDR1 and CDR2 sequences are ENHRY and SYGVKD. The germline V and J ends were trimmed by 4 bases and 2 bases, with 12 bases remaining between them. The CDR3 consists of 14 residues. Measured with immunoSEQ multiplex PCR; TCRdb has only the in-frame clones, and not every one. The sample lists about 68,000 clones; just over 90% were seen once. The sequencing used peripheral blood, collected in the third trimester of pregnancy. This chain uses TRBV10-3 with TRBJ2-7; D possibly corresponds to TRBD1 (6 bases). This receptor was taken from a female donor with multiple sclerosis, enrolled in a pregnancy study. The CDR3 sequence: CAISGPDRPYEQYF. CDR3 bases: TGTGCCATCAGTGGGCCCGACAGGCCCTACGAGCAGTACTTC.